A single sample is the source of the 21 T cell receptor beta chains below, sequenced in a study of Ad26.COV2.S vaccination and SARS-CoV-2 variants. Treatment defined: roughly 19 received Ad26.COV2.S at low or high dose, single or two shots; about 5 received placebo; per-sample allocation not given. Repertoires come from day 63 after the first vaccine or placebo injection. The method was immunoSEQ multiplex PCR; TCRdb's version includes in-frame clones alone and lacks a portion of them. The sample lists about 370,000 clones; roughly 90% were seen once. Sequencing was performed on peripheral blood, taken in a trial of Ad26.COV2.S vaccine versus placebo. These receptors came from a person between 18 and 60 years old who received the Ad26.COV2.S COVID-19 vaccine or a placebo.

This chain uses TRBV10-3 with TRBJ2-2; 9 bases are a match to TRBD2. Germline V gene sequence: CDR1 ENHRY, CDR2 SYGVKD. V shed 3 bases and J 0 bases; nucleotides not matched to a gene: 8. The CDR3 consists of 18 residues. DNA for the CDR3: TGTGCCATCAGTGAAACCGGACTAGCGTACGCGAACACCGGGGAGCTGTTTTTT. Protein: CAISETGLAYANTGELFF.

This chain connects TRBV6-2 or TRBV6-3 to TRBJ1-1; D gene unclear. Trimming took off 6 bases at V and 5 bases at J, with 13 bases between the two ends. The CDR3 is 13 residues long. Looked up from germline, CDR1 is MNHEY and CDR2 is SVGEGT. The CDR3 DNA is TGTGCCAGCAGCCTTACCGCGAGGACTGAAGCTTTCTTT. It yields the protein CASSLTARTEAFF.

The table lists this clone with a count of one. For the CDR3, the DNA is TGTGCCAGCAGGCGAGACAACAATGAGCAGTTCTTC. Its protein is CASRRDNNEQFF. The rearrangement links TRBV28 to TRBJ2-1; D is ambiguous. Germline V lookup: CDR1 MDHEN, CDR2 SYDVKM. This CDR3 has 12 residues. Trimming shortened V by 6 bases and J by 5 bases, and 8 bases separated the two germline ends.

This chain uses TRBV7-3 with TRBJ2-3, with 7 bases aligning to TRBD1. This CDR3 contains 13 residues. The ends lost 2 bases at V and 4 bases at J; junction bases unmatched: 0. CDR1 is SGHTA and CDR2 is FQGTGA in the germline V gene. The CDR3 spells CASSLGTADTQYF. Here the CDR3 DNA reads TGTGCCAGCAGCTTAGGGACAGCAGATACGCAGTATTTT.

This clone was found once. The chain combines TRBV7-2 with TRBJ2-7, with D possibly TRBD2 on 7 matching bases. Germline V gene data show CDR1 as SGHTA and CDR2 as FQGNSA. The CDR3 is made up of 15 amino acids. With 6 bases removed from V and 0 bases from J, the gap between germline ends came to 15 bases. The CDR3 is CASRLGGASSYEQYF. The DNA of the CDR3 is TGTGCCAGCAGGTTGGGGGGGGCTAGCTCCTACGAGCAGTACTTC.

With respect to this clone: Other DNA sequences within the sample encode an identical CDR3. V gene TRBV6-5 combines with J gene TRBJ1-1; D is possibly TRBD1 (6 bases). There are 13 residues in the CDR3. In germline, CDR1 is MNHEY, CDR2 SVGAGI. Trimming pared 8 bases from V and 4 bases from J, leaving 14 bases between. CDR3 DNA sequence: TGTGCCAGCCGAGAGACAGGAGGCACTGAAGCTTTCTTT. This codes for CASRETGGTEAFF.

The chain is built from TRBV6-5 and TRBJ2-7, with 7 bases identical to TRBD2. This CDR3 is 15 amino acids long. Losses at the gene ends were 0 bases for V and 3 bases for J; bases not matched to a gene: 5. The germline gives CDR1 MNHEY, CDR2 SVGAGI. CDR3 nucleotides: TGTGCCAGCAGTTACTCAGTGGCGGGAGTCTACGAGCAGTACTTC. It is translated as CASSYSVAGVYEQYF.

The rearrangement links TRBV10-2 to TRBJ2-1; 12 bases match TRBD2. The CDR3 has 17 residues. Germline CDR1 is WSHSY and CDR2 is SAAADI. J was trimmed by 6 bases and V by 0 bases; bases with no gene match: 6. The CDR3 sequence: CASSESSLAGGSNEQFF. The DNA for the CDR3 is TGCGCCAGCAGTGAGTCCTCTCTAGCGGGAGGGTCCAATGAGCAGTTCTTC.

The chain combines TRBV5-4 with TRBJ2-1; 10 nucleotides agree with TRBD2. The CDR3 is 16 residues long. J was trimmed by 4 bases and V by 4 bases; bases with no gene match: 8. Per germline, CDR1 SGHNT and CDR2 YYREEE (reference sequence). The CDR3 loop reads CASSPSGSILYNEQFF. CDR3 nucleotide sequence: TGTGCCAGCAGCCCTAGCGGGAGCATCCTATACAATGAGCAGTTCTTC. Variable domain in full (rest from reference TRBV5-4 and TRBJ2-1): ETGVTQSPTHLIKTRGQQVTLRCSSQSGHNTVSWYQQALGQGPQFIFQYYREEENGRGNFPPRFSGLQFPNYSSELNVNALELDDSALYLCASSPSGSILYNEQFFGPGTRLTVL.

Details on this clone: One base away lies a much larger clone, so this may be a sequencing read error. This rearrangement joins TRBV11-2 to TRBJ2-5; D is unresolved. V lost 0 bases, J lost 4 bases, and 0 bases lay in between. The CDR3 totals 11 residues. In germline, CDR1 is SGHAT, CDR2 FQNNGV. CDR3 in DNA: TGTGCCAGCAGCTTAGAAGAGACCCAGTACTTC. Translation: CASSLEETQYF.

The chain uses TRBV5-4 and TRBJ2-1; TRBD2 matches at 8 bases. There are 18 residues in the CDR3. Germline CDR1 and CDR2: SGHNT and YYREEE (reference sequence). The junction had 14 bases not matched to a gene; V was cut back by 2 bases and J by 4 bases. The CDR3 region has the DNA TGTGCCAGCAGCTTTCCTCGACGTGGACTAGCAGGGTACAATGAGCAGTTCTTC. Its translation: CASSFPRRGLAGYNEQFF.

In its sample, this clone was seen once. The V and J genes are TRBV9 and TRBJ2-5; possibly TRBD2 for D (5 bases). The CDR3 totals 15 residues. V was trimmed by 0 bases and J by 4 bases, leaving 13 bases between them. CDR1 is SGDLS and CDR2 is YYNGEE in the germline V gene. This CDR3 reads CASSVAPLAGETQYF. The CDR3 DNA follows: TGTGCCAGCAGCGTAGCTCCATTGGCGGGAGAGACCCAGTACTTC.

The rearrangement links TRBV4-2 to TRBJ2-3; D may match TRBD1 or TRBD2 (5 bases each). The CDR3 spans 14 residues. Germline CDR1 LGHNA, CDR2 YNFKEQ. Trimming took off 6 bases at V and 0 bases at J, with 10 bases between the two ends. The CDR3: CASSRDRSTDTQYF. Here the CDR3 DNA reads TGTGCCAGCAGTCGGGACCGCAGCACAGATACGCAGTATTTT.

This rearrangement joins TRBV6-5 to TRBJ2-1; no clear D gene. Germline assignment: CDR1 MNHEY and CDR2 SVGAGI. The CDR3 spans 16 residues. Trimming stripped 2 bases from V and 9 bases from J, with 20 bases between. Here the CDR3 reads CASSYETSPVFGEQFF. The CDR3 DNA reads TGTGCCAGCAGTTACGAGACTTCTCCGGTGTTCGGTGAGCAGTTCTTC.

This clone occurred once. This CDR3 reads CASSSGLANYEQYF. The CDR3 nucleotides are TGTGCCAGCAGCTCGGGACTAGCGAACTACGAGCAGTACTTC. V gene TRBV9 combines with J gene TRBJ2-7; 10 nucleotides agree with TRBD2. The CDR3 length is 14 residues. Germline values: CDR1 SGDLS, CDR2 YYNGEE. V was clipped by 4 bases and J by 3 bases; unmatched bases: 4.

V and J are TRBV9 and TRBJ1-2; a possible D gene is TRBD1 (5 bases). V was clipped by 4 bases and J by 7 bases, with 14 bases between them. The germline V gene has CDR1 SGDLS and CDR2 YYNGEE. This CDR3 spans 13 amino acids. CDR3 amino acids: CASSTPPGSGYTF. CDR3 DNA sequence: TGTGCCAGCAGCACTCCCCCAGGGTCTGGCTACACCTTC.

The chain is built from TRBV10-1 and TRBJ2-2; D gene unclear. The CDR3 consists of 13 residues. The V and J ends lost 0 bases and 7 bases respectively, with 6 bases between them. Looked up from germline, CDR1 is WNHNN and CDR2 is SYGVQD (reference sequence). CDR3 protein: CASSESSDGELFF. The CDR3 DNA sequence: TGCGCCAGCAGTGAGTCTTCGGACGGGGAGCTGTTTTTT.

V and J are TRBV19 and TRBJ1-1; D not certain. Looked up from germline, CDR1 is LNHDA and CDR2 is SQIVND (reference sequence). Between the trimmed V and J ends, which lost 8 bases and 4 bases, there was a span of 17 bases. CDR3 size: 14 residues. The CDR3 sequence is CASRESRPSTEAFF. The CDR3 DNA follows: TGTGCCAGTCGTGAGTCGCGGCCGAGCACTGAAGCTTTCTTT.

The rearrangement uses TRBV27 and TRBJ2-1, with TRBD2 matching over 14 bases. CDR3 length: 15 residues. Germline CDR1 and CDR2: MNHEY and SMNVEV (reference sequence). V was pared by 7 bases and J by 4 bases, with 3 bases of the junction left unmatched. The CDR3 nucleotides read TGTGCCAGCACCCGACTAGCGGGAGGGTACAATGAGCAGTTCTTC. The encoded protein is CASTRLAGGYNEQFF.

The CDR3 coding sequence is TGTGCCAGCAGCACTTCTGGCACAGATACGCAGTATTTT. This translates into CASSTSGTDTQYF. The chain employs TRBV3-1 (or the pseudogene TRBV3-2) and TRBJ2-3; no definite D call. The CDR3 runs 13 residues. Between the trimmed V and J ends, which lost 5 bases and 1 base, there was a span of 7 bases. CDR1 is LGHDT and CDR2 is YNNKEL in the germline V gene (reference sequence).

The CDR3 nucleotides are TGTGCCAGCAGCCAAAAATACCCTCGCCCAGATACGCAGTATTTT. It yields the protein CASSQKYPRPDTQYF. The genes are TRBV14 and TRBJ2-3; no definite D call. Trimming took off 2 bases at V and 4 bases at J, with 13 bases between the two ends. This CDR3 contains 15 residues. The germline CDR1 and CDR2 sequences are SGHDN and FVKESK. The variable domain in full, with the rest retrieved from reference TRBV14 and TRBJ2-3, is EAGVTQFPSHSVIEKGQTVTLRCDPISGHDNLYWYRRVMGKEIKFLLHFVKESKQDESGMPNNRFLAERTGGTYSTLKVQPAELEDSGVYFCASSQKYPRPDTQYFGPGTRLTVL.